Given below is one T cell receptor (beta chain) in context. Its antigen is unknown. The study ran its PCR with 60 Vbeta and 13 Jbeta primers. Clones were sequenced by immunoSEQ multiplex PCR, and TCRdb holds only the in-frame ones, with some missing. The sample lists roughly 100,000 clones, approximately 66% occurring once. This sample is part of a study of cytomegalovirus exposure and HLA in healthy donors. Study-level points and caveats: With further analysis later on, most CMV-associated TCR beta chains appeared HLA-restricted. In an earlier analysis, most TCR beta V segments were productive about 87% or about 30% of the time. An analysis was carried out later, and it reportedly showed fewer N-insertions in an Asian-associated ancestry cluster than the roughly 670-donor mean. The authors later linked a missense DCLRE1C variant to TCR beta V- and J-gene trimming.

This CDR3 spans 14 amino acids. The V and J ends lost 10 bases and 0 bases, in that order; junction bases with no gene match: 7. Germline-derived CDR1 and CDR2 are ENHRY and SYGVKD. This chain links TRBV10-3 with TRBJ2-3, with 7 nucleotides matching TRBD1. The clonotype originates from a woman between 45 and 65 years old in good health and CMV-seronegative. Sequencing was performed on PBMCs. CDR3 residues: CATEEQGSTDTQYF. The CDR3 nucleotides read TGTGCCACCGAAGAACAGGGGAGCACAGATACGCAGTATTTT.